Listed below are T cell receptor beta chains from one sample, sequenced in a study of blood T cell repertoires in COVID-19. Profiling relied on immunoSEQ multiplex PCR, and the TCRdb table lists in-frame clones only, not all of them. The sample carries more than 100,000 clones, 80% to 85% recorded once. Sequences were obtained from peripheral blood. These receptor sequences come from a woman between 25 and 40 years old who had recovered from COVID-19. CDR3s include the opening cysteine and the closing phenylalanine or tryptophan. A D gene is named only where the DNA matches it firmly. Clone size is not always given. Where it is, it says once, few, many or a class for expanded clones.

J gene | D gene | V gene | clone size | CDR3 protein | CDR3 DNA
TRBJ2-2 | . | TRBV28 | once | CASSLYGTGELFF | TGTGCCAGCAGTTTATACGGGACCGGGGAGCTGTTTTTT
TRBJ2-7 | TRBD1 | TRBV7-9 | . | CASSRTGTAYEQYF | TGTGCCAGCAGCCGAACCGGGACAGCTTACGAGCAGTACTTC
TRBJ1-1 | . | TRBV5-5 | . | CASSHSTRGNTEAFF | TGTGCCAGCAGCCACTCCACTCGGGGGAACACTGAAGCTTTCTTT
TRBJ1-2 | . | TRBV12-5 | few | CASGHNGRGDGYTF | TGTGCTAGTGGCCACAACGGCCGGGGAGATGGCTACACCTTC
TRBJ2-1 | TRBD2 | TRBV5-1 | once | CASTTSGSYNEQFF | TGCGCCAGCACCACTAGCGGCTCCTACAATGAGCAGTTCTTC
TRBJ1-5 | TRBD1 | TRBV5-8 | . | CASTHRQGNQPQHF | TGTGCCAGCACCCATAGACAGGGGAATCAGCCCCAGCATTTT
TRBJ2-2 | TRBD2 | TRBV6-2/TRBV6-3 | . | CASSSGLAGVTGELFF | TGTGCCAGCAGCTCCGGACTAGCGGGAGTTACCGGGGAGCTGTTTTTT
TRBJ2-3 | . | TRBV27 | . | CASSFDRLATTDTQYF | TGTGCCAGCAGTTTTGACCGGCTAGCCACCACAGATACGCAGTATTTT
TRBJ1-2 | TRBD1 | TRBV19 | . | CASRWDRAGYTF | TGTGCTTCGCGGTGGGACAGGGCTGGCTACACCTTC
TRBJ2-1 | . | TRBV5-4 | . | CASRAGGSYNEQFF | TGTGCCAGCAGGGCCGGAGGATCCTACAATGAGCAGTTCTTC
TRBJ1-2 | . | TRBV6-5 | . | CASSRTGSNYGYTF | TGTGCCAGCAGCAGAACAGGGTCCAACTATGGCTACACCTTC
TRBJ2-1 | TRBD2 | TRBV6-5 | . | CASRATSGSNWVQFF | TGTGCCAGCAGAGCGACTAGCGGGAGTAACTGGGTGCAGTTCTTC
TRBJ2-3 | TRBD2 | TRBV19 | . | CASSIIRLAGGISSHYTQYF | TGTGCCAGTAGTATAATTCGCCTAGCGGGGGGAATTTCATCACATTATACGCAGTATTTT
TRBJ1-5 | . | TRBV30 | . | CAWSSSGGNQPQHF | TGTGCCTGGAGTTCTTCCGGAGGCAATCAGCCCCAGCATTTT
TRBJ1-1 | . | TRBV29-1 | few | CSVEVREEVKGAFF | TGCAGCGTTGAAGTCCGGGAGGAAGTGAAAGGAGCTTTCTTT
TRBJ2-1 | TRBD2 | TRBV5-4 | . | CASSLAGGTYNEQFF | TGTGCCAGCAGCTTAGCGGGAGGGACCTACAATGAGCAGTTCTTC
TRBJ1-4 | . | TRBV11-2 | few | CASSPQIETNEKLFF | TGTGCCAGCAGCCCCCAAATTGAGACTAATGAAAAACTGTTTTTT
TRBJ1-1 | TRBD1 | TRBV29-1 | . | CSATGTEYTEAFF | TGCAGCGCGACAGGGACGGAGTACACTGAAGCTTTCTTT
TRBJ1-5 | . | TRBV7-9 | once | CASSFGGQPQHF | TGTGCCAGCAGCTTCGGGGGGCAGCCCCAGCATTTT
TRBJ1-6 | . | TRBV2 | . | CASSEWQSSNSPLHF | TGTGCCAGCAGTGAATGGCAGTCTTCCAATTCACCCCTCCACTTT
TRBJ2-7 | . | TRBV10-1 | . | CASSKRDLRAYEQYF | TGCGCCAGCAGTAAACGGGACTTAAGGGCCTACGAGCAGTACTTC
TRBJ2-2 | TRBD2 | TRBV6-6 | . | CASSNTPSGTTGELFF | TGTGCCAGCAGTAACACGCCAAGCGGGACCACCGGGGAGCTGTTTTTT
TRBJ2-2 | . | TRBV14 | . | CASSQVTGISTGELFF | TGTGCCAGCAGCCAAGTTACAGGAATAAGCACCGGGGAGCTGTTTTTT
TRBJ2-7 | . | TRBV11-3 | once | CASSSRGDYEQYF | TGTGCCAGCAGCAGCCGTGGAGACTACGAGCAGTACTTC
TRBJ2-1 | . | TRBV9 | . | CASSVAGASYNEQFF | TGTGCCAGCAGCGTAGCAGGGGCATCCTACAATGAGCAGTTCTTC
TRBJ1-1 | . | TRBV11-2 | . | CASSLVGGTTEAFF | TGTGCCAGCAGCTTAGTTGGAGGGACCACTGAAGCTTTCTTT
TRBJ1-1 | . | TRBV19 | . | CASSKTGNTEAFF | TGTGCCAGTAGCAAGACAGGGAACACTGAAGCTTTCTTT
TRBJ1-2 | TRBD1 | TRBV5-4 | . | CASSTSGGTGGVGYTF | TGTGCCAGCAGCACCTCCGGGGGGACAGGGGGCGTCGGCTACACCTTC
TRBJ2-2 | . | TRBV5-1 | . | CASSSGQKNTGELFF | TGCGCCAGCAGCTCAGGACAGAAGAACACCGGGGAGCTGTTTTTT
TRBJ1-1 | TRBD1 | TRBV24-1 | . | CATSDLTGGPHLNTEAFF | TGTGCCACCAGTGATTTGACAGGGGGCCCGCATCTGAACACTGAAGCTTTCTTT
TRBJ2-5 | . | TRBV30 | . | CAWSAARFQETQYF | TGTGCCTGGAGCGCAGCGCGTTTTCAAGAGACCCAGTACTTC
TRBJ2-1 | TRBD2 | TRBV9 | . | CASSVVSLAGFDEQFF | TGTGCCAGCAGCGTAGTGAGCCTAGCGGGATTCGATGAGCAGTTCTTC
TRBJ1-3 | . | TRBV7-8 | . | CASSLRSRGNTIYF | TGTGCCAGCAGCTTACGGAGTAGGGGAAACACCATATATTTT
TRBJ2-1 | TRBD2 | TRBV7-6 | . | CASSGLAGAYNEQFF | TGTGCCAGCAGCGGACTAGCGGGAGCCTACAATGAGCAGTTCTTC
TRBJ2-1 | TRBD2 | TRBV27 | . | CASSFPSGSSYNEQFF | TGTGCCAGCAGTTTCCCCAGCGGGAGCTCCTACAATGAGCAGTTCTTC
TRBJ1-6 | TRBD1 | TRBV18 | . | CASRTGGMDSPLHF | TGTGCCAGCCGCACAGGGGGAATGGATTCACCCCTCCACTTT
TRBJ2-2 | . | TRBV2 | . | CASSSGANTGELFF | TGTGCCAGCTCATCAGGGGCGAACACCGGGGAGCTGTTTTTT
TRBJ1-2 | TRBD1 | TRBV27 | once | CASSSFTGQGHGYTF | TGTGCCAGCAGTTCATTCACGGGACAGGGACATGGCTACACCTTC
TRBJ1-1 | . | TRBV5-4 | . | CASSLGADSPNTEAFF | TGTGCCAGCAGCTTGGGAGCGGACAGCCCGAACACTGAAGCTTTCTTT
TRBJ2-1 | TRBD1 | TRBV15 | . | CATSREDRGNEQFF | TGTGCCACCAGCAGGGAGGACAGGGGGAATGAGCAGTTCTTC
TRBJ2-5 | . | TRBV10-3 | . | CAISDWIGAETQYF | TGTGCCATCAGTGATTGGATAGGGGCTGAGACCCAGTACTTC
TRBJ1-2 | . | TRBV5-1 | . | CASSYRTDALNYGYTF | TGCGCCAGCAGCTACAGGACAGACGCATTAAACTATGGCTACACCTTC
TRBJ2-1 | . | TRBV10-1 | . | CASSWSAGAREQFF | TGCGCCAGCTCTTGGTCGGCGGGGGCGAGGGAGCAGTTCTTC
TRBJ2-3 | . | TRBV14 | . | CASSQDSSESTDTQYF | TGTGCCAGCAGCCAAGATTCTAGCGAAAGCACAGATACGCAGTATTTT
TRBJ1-5 | TRBD1 | TRBV18 | few | CASSYWTGGNQPQHF | TGTGCCAGCTCGTACTGGACAGGGGGCAATCAGCCCCAGCATTTT
TRBJ1-4 | . | TRBV11-2 | . | CASSLEDSGNEKLFF | TGTGCCAGCAGCTTAGAGGATTCAGGGAATGAAAAACTGTTTTTT
TRBJ2-3 | TRBD1 | TRBV19 | . | CASSIDSAGGGTDTQYF | TGTGCCAGTAGTATAGATTCCGCAGGGGGTGGCACAGATACGCAGTATTTT
TRBJ2-3 | TRBD2 | TRBV18 | many | CASSPGTSGRRSDTQYF | TGTGCCAGCTCTCCCGGGACTAGCGGGAGAAGAAGCGATACGCAGTATTTT
TRBJ2-7 | . | TRBV2 | once | CASRGAGAPPEKYF | TGTGCCAGCAGGGGGGCAGGGGCGCCCCCGGAGAAGTACTTC
TRBJ2-6 | . | TRBV21-1 | . | CASLDRLFGVRRAGANVLTF | TGTGCCAGCTTGGATAGGCTTTTTGGGGTAAGGAGGGCTGGGGCCAACGTCCTGACTTTC
TRBJ2-7 | . | TRBV7-3 | . | CASSLDGRAPYEQYF | TGTGCCAGCAGCTTAGACGGGAGAGCCCCCTACGAGCAGTACTTC
TRBJ2-1 | TRBD2 | TRBV24-1 | . | CATSEKPGTSGGVYNEQFF | TGTGCCACCAGTGAGAAACCCGGGACTAGCGGGGGAGTGTACAATGAGCAGTTCTTC
TRBJ1-5 | . | TRBV5-1 | . | CASSLTGNSNQPQHF | TGCGCCAGCAGCTTGACAGGCAATTCAAATCAGCCCCAGCATTTT
TRBJ1-2 | TRBD1 | TRBV5-1 | . | CASGEITGASNYGYTF | TGCGCCAGCGGGGAAATTACAGGGGCATCTAACTATGGCTACACCTTC
TRBJ2-1 | TRBD2 | TRBV6-5 | . | CASSPGTSSYNEQFF | TGTGCCAGCTCTCCCGGGACTAGTAGCTACAATGAGCAGTTCTTC
TRBJ1-1 | TRBD1 | TRBV5-1 | . | CASSLATGLRNAEAFF | TGCGCCAGCAGCTTGGCGACAGGGCTAAGGAATGCTGAAGCTTTCTTT
TRBJ2-7 | TRBD2 | TRBV4-1 | . | CASSQDLGAGGTDEQYF | TGCGCCAGCAGCCAAGACCTCGGGGCGGGAGGAACTGACGAGCAGTACTTC